This is a list of T cell receptor beta chains from one sample in a study of OX40 agonist ivuxolimab in advanced cancers. Profiling relied on immunoSEQ multiplex PCR, and the TCRdb table lists in-frame clones only, not all of them. The table lists 100,000 to 130,000 clones, 85% to 95% of them singletons, with about 0.67% in the top ten. The sample here was CD4+ or CD8+ T cells sorted from blood, taken in a trial of the OX40 agonist ivuxolimab. These receptors were taken from an adult with an advanced solid tumor such as melanoma, head and neck, liver or kidney cancer. CDR3s include the opening cysteine and the closing phenylalanine or tryptophan. D genes are given only for firm matches. Size tells how often a clone was seen (once, few, many) or the class of an expanded clone, and some rows leave it out.

D,size,J,V,DNA,CDR3
NA,few,TRBJ1-6,TRBV29-1,TGCAGCGTTGAAGAACTGGGTTCACCCCTCCACTTT,CSVEELGSPLHF
NA,NA,TRBJ2-7,TRBV29-1,TGCAGCGTTGATGCCGGGACACCGTACGAGCAGTACTTC,CSVDAGTPYEQYF
NA,NA,TRBJ1-1,TRBV5-1,TGCGCCAGCAGCTTGTCCAGGAACACTGAAGCTTTCTTT,CASSLSRNTEAFF
NA,once,TRBJ2-7,TRBV19,TGTGCCAGTAGTATCGATCCTGACTCCTACGAGCAGTACTTC,CASSIDPDSYEQYF
TRBD1,few,TRBJ1-2,TRBV7-9,TGTGCCAGCAACGGACAGGAAGACTATGGCTACACCTTC,CASNGQEDYGYTF
NA,NA,TRBJ2-1,TRBV27,TGTGCCAGCAGTCCCATGCCGGGACGGTACAATGAGCAGTTCTTC,CASSPMPGRYNEQFF
NA,NA,TRBJ1-5,TRBV19,TGTGCCAGTAGTATAGGCCGGGAAGGGCCCCAGCATTTT,CASSIGREGPQHF
TRBD1,NA,TRBJ2-3,TRBV2,TGTGCCAGCAGTCCCGACGTAGGGGGCAGAAGGGGTACGCAGTATTTT,CASSPDVGGRRGTQYF
NA,once,TRBJ2-1,TRBV5-1,TGCGCCAGCAGCCAGGAAGACAGCTCCTACAATGAGCAGTTCTTC,CASSQEDSSYNEQFF
NA,once,TRBJ1-5,TRBV5-1,TGCGCCAGCAGCTTGGCGCCCGAGACGGAGCCCCAGCATTTT,CASSLAPETEPQHF
TRBD2,NA,TRBJ2-2,TRBV19,TGTGCCACAACAGCGGGGGTGAACACCGGGGAGCTGTTTTTT,CATTAGVNTGELFF
TRBD2,NA,TRBJ2-6,TRBV27,TGTGCCAGCAGTTTAGTGACGGGGGGCTCTGGGGCCAACGTCCTGACTTTC,CASSLVTGGSGANVLTF
NA,NA,TRBJ2-2,TRBV5-1,TGCGCCAGCAGCTTGGGGCCCCCCTCCAGGGAGCTGTTTTTT,CASSLGPPSRELFF
NA,NA,TRBJ1-3,TRBV18,TGTGCCAGCTCACCAAAGCAGGAGGAAAACACCATATATTTT,CASSPKQEENTIYF
NA,NA,TRBJ1-4,TRBV18,TGTGCCAGCTCACTCCGGACAGTTAACGAAAAACTGTTTTTT,CASSLRTVNEKLFF
NA,few,TRBJ1-4,TRBV6-5,TGTGCCAGCAGTACTGGGCGGTCTAATGAAAAACTGTTTTTT,CASSTGRSNEKLFF
NA,NA,TRBJ1-4,TRBV5-1,TGCGCCAGCAGCCGGACAGCTTCTAATGAAAAACTGTTTTTT,CASSRTASNEKLFF
NA,NA,TRBJ1-1,TRBV6-5,TGTGCCAGCAGGGTCACCAGGGAAACTGAAGCTTTCTTT,CASRVTRETEAFF
NA,NA,TRBJ1-3,TRBV5-1,TGCGCCAGCAGCTCCGGGGGCGTCGCGGGAAACACCATATATTTT,CASSSGGVAGNTIYF
NA,few,TRBJ1-6,TRBV5-1,TGCGCCAGCAGCTTGGTACCAGAGAATTCACCCCTCCACTTT,CASSLVPENSPLHF
NA,once,TRBJ1-1,TRBV18,TGTGCCAGCTCACCCGGCGGGAGCACTGAAGCTTTCTTT,CASSPGGSTEAFF
NA,NA,TRBJ2-5,TRBV21-1,TGTGCCAGCAGCAAAGTTAGGGCGGGGGGCCCGTCGGAGACCCAGTACTTC,CASSKVRAGGPSETQYF
NA,NA,TRBJ2-7,TRBV7-2,TGTGCCAGCAGCTTAGGCGGCGCAAACCTCCCCTACGAGCAGTACTTC,CASSLGGANLPYEQYF
TRBD1,NA,TRBJ1-4,TRBV14,TGTGCCAGCAGCCCGACAGGGTCGAGAGGAGAAAAACTGTTTTTT,CASSPTGSRGEKLFF
TRBD1,NA,TRBJ2-6,TRBV12-5,TGTGCTAGTGGTTTGTCGGGGACAGCAGCCTTGACTTTC,CASGLSGTAALTF
NA,NA,TRBJ2-7,TRBV27,TGTGCCAGCAGTTTATTAATCGAGGGGGGTAAACCCTACGAGCAGTACTTC,CASSLLIEGGKPYEQYF
NA,NA,TRBJ2-7,TRBV5-3,TGTGCCAGCCGGGACATTAGCTACGAGCAGTACTTC,CASRDISYEQYF
TRBD2,NA,TRBJ2-1,TRBV5-6,TGTGCCAGCAGCTTAAGTAAACTAGCGGGGGGTTACAATGAGCAGTTCTTC,CASSLSKLAGGYNEQFF
NA,NA,TRBJ1-5,TRBV5-1,TGCGCCAGCAGCTTGGAAGGCCCTCAGCCCCAGCATTTT,CASSLEGPQPQHF
TRBD2,once,TRBJ2-1,TRBV19,TGTGCCAGTAGAGGGTTTCTGGCTAGCGGGAGGTTTCTTTACAATGAGCAGTTCTTC,CASRGFLASGRFLYNEQFF